These 22 T cell receptor beta chains originate from one sample sequenced in a study of shared clonotypes between healthy human individuals. Profiling relied on immunoSEQ multiplex PCR, and the TCRdb table lists in-frame clones only, not all of them. The sample includes around 1.1 million clones, around 77% of them seen just once. Material for sequencing was memory CD4+ T cells from PBMCs. Sample subset: CD45RA-negative fraction. The receptors were gathered from a man younger than 35 in good health. Some clones in this sample may be carry-over from other donors' samples.

The genes are TRBV5-1 and TRBJ2-1; no clear D. V gave up 4 bases and J gave up 3 bases, with 11 bases separating them. The V gene's germline CDR1 is SGHRS and CDR2 YFSETQ. The CDR3 length is 14 residues. CDR3: CASSATVVYNEQFF. CDR3 in DNA: TGCGCCAGCAGCGCCACGGTAGTCTACAATGAGCAGTTCTTC. Full variable domain (outside the CDR3, taken from reference TRBV5-1 and TRBJ2-1): KAGVTQTPRYLIKTRGQQVTLSCSPISGHRSVSWYQQTPGQGLQFLFEYFSETQRNKGNFPGRFSGRQFSNSRSEMNVSTLELGDSALYLCASSATVVYNEQFFGPGTRLTVL.

The chain recombines TRBV4-3 with TRBJ2-1, with 10 positions matching TRBD1. The germline CDR1 and CDR2 sequences are LGHNA and YSLEER. Trimming took 4 bases from V and 4 from J; bases not matched to a gene: 7. This CDR3 comprises 16 residues. The CDR3 loop is CASSLFGGQGYNEQFF. DNA for the CDR3: TGCGCCAGCAGCCTTTTTGGGGGACAGGGGTACAATGAGCAGTTCTTC.

The chain combines TRBV15 with TRBJ1-5; the D gene is possibly TRBD1 (6 bases). Germline V CDR1 and CDR2: LNHNV, YYDKDF (reference sequence). This CDR3 contains 16 residues. Trimming shortened V by 0 bases and J by 0 bases, and 9 bases separated the two germline ends. The CDR3 sequence is CATSRDPRGSNQPQHF. Here the CDR3 DNA reads TGTGCCACCAGCAGAGATCCCAGGGGTAGCAATCAGCCCCAGCATTTT.

The chain is built from TRBV18 and TRBJ1-2; 7 bases align to TRBD1. Trimming cost V 0 bases and J 1 base; bases outside gene matches: 5. The CDR3 extends over 16 amino acids. The germline V gene has CDR1 KGHSH and CDR2 LQKENI. CDR3 residues: CASSPPDRPFNYGYTF. CDR3 nucleotides: TGTGCCAGCTCACCACCGGACAGGCCTTTTAACTATGGCTACACCTTC.

The chain joins TRBV28 to TRBJ1-5; D ambiguous. Trimming removed 1 base at V and 4 bases at J, with 11 bases between. This CDR3 spans 15 amino acids. Germline V gives CDR1 MDHEN, CDR2 SYDVKM. The CDR3 DNA reads TGTGCCAGCAGTTTATTTGGGCGGTTAAATCAGCCCCAGCATTTT. Translation: CASSLFGRLNQPQHF.

This clone was observed a few times. The chain has TRBV14 and TRBJ2-1; 8 bases agree with TRBD2. The CDR3 totals 16 residues. CDR1 is SGHDN, CDR2 FVKESK, per germline. J was trimmed by 2 bases and V by 5 bases; bases with no gene match: 8. This CDR3 reads CASSITPGGAYNEQFF. As DNA, the CDR3 is TGTGCCAGCAGCATAACTCCGGGAGGGGCCTACAATGAGCAGTTCTTC.

The V gene is TRBV14, the J gene TRBJ1-3, with D unresolved. Trimming stripped 1 base from V and 0 bases from J, with 13 bases between. This CDR3 contains 17 residues. Germline CDR1 is SGHDN and CDR2 is FVKESK. This CDR3 is CASSQVGNSRSGNTIYF. CDR3 nucleotides: TGTGCCAGCAGCCAAGTTGGGAACAGCCGCTCTGGAAACACCATATATTTT. Looking up the rest from reference TRBV14 and TRBJ1-3 gives the full variable domain: EAGVTQFPSHSVIEKGQTVTLRCDPISGHDNLYWYRRVMGKEIKFLLHFVKESKQDESGMPNNRFLAERTGGTYSTLKVQPAELEDSGVYFCASSQVGNSRSGNTIYFGEGSWLTVV.

V and J are TRBV27 and TRBJ2-7; D uncertain. The CDR3 totals 13 residues. CDR1 MNHEY and CDR2 SMNVEV come from the germline V gene (reference sequence). The V gene lost 6 bases and the J gene lost 4 bases, with 13 bases spanning the gap. CDR3 protein: CASSRSHVYEQYF. CDR3 sequence (DNA): TGTGCCAGCAGCCGCTCGCATGTGTACGAGCAGTACTTC.

The chain uses TRBV11-2 and TRBJ2-4; D remains unclear. V was shortened by 1 base and J by 8 bases, with 9 bases between the two germline ends. The CDR3 spans 13 residues. Germline V gene sequence: CDR1 SGHAT, CDR2 FQNNGV. The CDR3 DNA follows: TGTGCCAGCAGCTTAGTCCGGGCGGACATTCAGTACTTC. It codes for CASSLVRADIQYF.

V and J are TRBV7-2 and TRBJ1-3, with 8 bases fitting TRBD1. This CDR3 has 14 amino acids. Germline loops: CDR1 SGHTA, CDR2 FQGNSA. With V trimmed by 5 bases and J by 4 bases, 4 bases remained unmatched. DNA of the CDR3: TGTGCCAGCAGCCGGACAGGGTGGGGAAACACCATATATTTT. This encodes CASSRTGWGNTIYF.

The V gene is TRBV10-3, the J gene TRBJ2-7; D is uncertain. Looked up from germline, CDR1 is ENHRY and CDR2 is SYGVKD. Trimming cost V 2 bases and J 1 base, with 6 bases left between them. This CDR3 comprises 13 residues. DNA for the CDR3: TGTGCCATCAGTGAGATGGCATCCTACGAGCAGTACTTC. This encodes CAISEMASYEQYF.

The gene calls are TRBV6-6 and TRBJ2-6; D gene uncertain. The V end was cut by 7 bases, the J end by 0 bases, with 4 bases between. Per germline, CDR1 MNHNY and CDR2 SVGAGI (reference sequence). The CDR3 runs to 13 residues. CDR3 DNA: TGTGCCAGCACCCCCTCTGGGGCCAACGTCCTGACTTTC. It yields the protein CASTPSGANVLTF.

This sequence joins TRBV11-2 and TRBJ2-7, with 8 bases fitting TRBD2. This CDR3 is built from 15 residues. The J segment lost 1 base and the V segment lost 2 bases, leaving 4 bases of the junction unmatched. The V gene's germline CDR1 is SGHAT and CDR2 FQNNGV. This CDR3 is CASSLLGGGSYEQYF. DNA of the CDR3: TGTGCCAGCAGCTTACTCGGGGGGGGATCCTACGAGCAGTACTTC.

A single count supports this clone. This rearrangement joins TRBV28 to TRBJ1-5; D perhaps matches TRBD1 (5 bases). The CDR3 length is 15 residues. CDR1 is MDHEN and CDR2 is SYDVKM in the germline V gene. Trimming pared 3 bases from V and 6 bases from J, leaving 15 bases between. The CDR3 bases are TGTGCCAGCAGTTTGTCGGGACGGTGGGGTCAGCCCCAGCATTTT. As protein: CASSLSGRWGQPQHF.

CDR3 DNA sequence: TGTGCCAGCAGCGCCGGGACGTTTTTATACGAGCAGTACTTC. Amino acid sequence: CASSAGTFLYEQYF. The chain joins TRBV27 to TRBJ2-7, with D perhaps being TRBD1 or TRBD2 (5 bases each). Trimming pared 6 bases from V and 4 bases from J, leaving 16 bases between. The CDR3 is 14 amino acids. The germline gives CDR1 MNHEY, CDR2 SMNVEV (reference sequence).

The CDR3 DNA sequence: TGTGCCAGCAGCTCACAGGGTACCTACGAGCAGTACTTC. Residues: CASSSQGTYEQYF. The chain carries TRBV7-2 and TRBJ2-7; possible D gene TRBD1, 6 bases. V was shortened by 4 bases and J by 2 bases, with 9 bases between the two germline ends. CDR1 is SGHTA and CDR2 is FQGNSA in the germline V gene. There are 13 residues in the CDR3.

The chain couples TRBV4-1 to TRBJ1-1; unclear D gene. Looked up from germline, CDR1 is MGHRA and CDR2 is YSYEKL. The germline V and J ends were trimmed by 1 base and 1 base, with 10 bases remaining between them. The CDR3 has 15 amino acids. The CDR3 loop is CASSQALDGNTEAFF. CDR3 sequence (DNA): TGCGCCAGCAGCCAAGCCTTGGACGGGAACACTGAAGCTTTCTTT.

This clone was observed a few times. The CDR3 is CASRPCGLAGASEQYF. CDR3 sequence (DNA): TGTGCAAGTCGCCCTTGCGGACTAGCGGGAGCGTCGGAGCAGTACTTC. The chain joins TRBV12-2 to TRBJ2-7; TRBD2 is the table's D call and was not checked against the DNA. TRBV12-2 is an annotated pseudogene. The CDR3 contains 16 residues.

The chain is built from TRBV28 and TRBJ1-1; unclear D gene. CDR3 size: 13 residues. Trimming removed 2 bases at V and 6 bases at J, with 10 bases between. Germline loops: CDR1 MDHEN, CDR2 SYDVKM. The CDR3 protein is CASSLMGFAEAFF. As DNA, the CDR3 is TGTGCCAGCAGTTTAATGGGGTTCGCTGAAGCTTTCTTT.

The rearrangement links TRBV6-5 to TRBJ2-5, with TRBD2 matching over 8 bases. Germline V gene lookup returns CDR1 MNHEY and CDR2 SVGAGI. The CDR3 length is 15 residues. J was trimmed by 5 bases and V by 5 bases; bases with no gene match: 10. Written as DNA, the CDR3 is TGTGCCAGCAGTGGATTCAGCGGGAGCCACGAGACCCAGTACTTC. Translation gives CASSGFSGSHETQYF.

The rearrangement links TRBV28 to TRBJ1-1, with a tentative D call TRBD1 (6 bases). With 5 bases removed from V and 2 bases from J, the gap between germline ends came to 18 bases. CDR1 and CDR2 from the germline V gene are MDHEN and SYDVKM. The CDR3 is made up of 16 amino acids. CDR3 sequence: CASSPSGRGLNTEAFF. CDR3 coding DNA: TGTGCCAGCAGTCCGTCGGGGCGGGGGCTCAACACTGAAGCTTTCTTT.

This clone showed up just once. The chain joins TRBV28 to TRBJ2-5; D remains ambiguous. Trimming removed 2 bases at V and 0 bases at J, with 7 bases between. The germline V gene encodes CDR1 MDHEN and CDR2 SYDVKM. The CDR3 has 14 residues. The CDR3 region is CASSLGSYQETQYF. In nucleotides, the CDR3 is TGTGCCAGCAGTTTAGGCTCGTACCAAGAGACCCAGTACTTC.